The 8 T cell receptor beta chains given below trace back to one sample, sequenced in a study of beta chain features in type 1 diabetes (dated by TCRdb to 2017 to 2018). Antigens for these TCRs are unknown. Points the paper makes about the study in general: In all four CD4+ subsets, TCRB CDR3 length was moderately but significantly shorter in type 1 diabetes patients.

Library preparation was by the immunoSEQ multiplex PCR assay. The High Capacity cDNA Reverse Transcription Kit was used to reverse transcribe all of the isolated RNA, meaning that expressed TCRB transcripts were what got sequenced. This is the immuneACCESS table as TCRdb keeps it, with only in-frame sequences that have V and J called. A part of the clones is gone; compared with another copy, unresolved V genes explain less than half, and the rest is unexplained. The table for this sample lists some 350,000 clones; roughly 9.8% of them were counted only once. The biggest ten clones account for less than 0.65% of the sample. Sequencing was performed on central memory CD4+ T cells from blood. These receptors came from a man aged 25-45 years with type 1 diabetes.

This clone turned up a few times. The chain carries TRBV5-1 and TRBJ2-7, with D possibly being TRBD1 (5 bases). Germline-derived CDR1 and CDR2 are SGHRS and YFSETQ. The CDR3 consists of 13 residues. Deletions cut 2 bases from V and 6 bases from J, with 12 bases between. This CDR3 reads CASSLEWGTEQYF. The CDR3, as DNA: TGCGCCAGCAGCTTAGAATGGGGCACCGAGCAGTACTTC. The full variable domain, its missing parts supplied by reference TRBV5-1 and TRBJ2-7, is KAGVTQTPRYLIKTRGQQVTLSCSPISGHRSVSWYQQTPGQGLQFLFEYFSETQRNKGNFPGRFSGRQFSNSRSEMNVSTLELGDSALYLCASSLEWGTEQYFGPGTRLTVT.

The V gene is TRBV11-2, the J gene TRBJ2-7; D remains ambiguous. Germline V gene data show CDR1 as SGHAT and CDR2 as FQNNGV. The ends were cut back, 1 base at V and 4 bases at J, with 14 bases in the middle. This CDR3 is 15 amino acids long. Here the CDR3 reads CASSLVPGYGYEQYF. CDR3 bases: TGTGCCAGCAGCTTAGTTCCCGGCTACGGGTACGAGCAGTACTTC.

A few counts support this clone. The CDR3 reads CASSLGDETQYF. The CDR3, as DNA: TGTGCCAGCAGTTTAGGGGACGAGACCCAGTACTTC. V and J are TRBV27 and TRBJ2-5; D might be TRBD1 or TRBD2, each matching 5 bases. Trimming removed 2 bases at V and 5 bases at J, with 6 bases between. The CDR3 contains 12 residues. CDR1 and CDR2 from the germline V gene are MNHEY and SMNVEV (reference sequence).

The chain uses TRBV28 and TRBJ2-3, with D uncertain. V gave up 1 base and J gave up 3 bases, with 11 bases separating them. The CDR3 loop spans 15 amino acids. Per germline, CDR1 MDHEN and CDR2 SYDVKM. The CDR3 region is CASSLFQLGTDTQYF. CDR3 DNA: TGTGCCAGCAGTTTATTCCAATTGGGAACAGATACGCAGTATTTT.

The chain carries TRBV27 and TRBJ2-1; 8 positions match TRBD1. Trimming took 5 bases from V and 12 from J; bases not matched to a gene: 9. Germline CDR1 reads MNHEY; CDR2 reads SMNVEV (reference sequence). The CDR3 extends over 13 amino acids. The CDR3 sequence is CASSIQGTGTQFF. In nucleotides, the CDR3 is TGTGCCAGCAGTATACAAGGGACAGGAACGCAGTTCTTC.

This clone has just a few counts. The V and J genes are TRBV19 and TRBJ2-7, with no clear D. The CDR3 loop spans 14 amino acids. Trimming pared 5 bases from V and 1 base from J, leaving 12 bases between. Germline CDR1 LNHDA, CDR2 SQIVND (reference sequence). The CDR3 is CASSLRHLSYEQYF. CDR3 DNA: TGTGCCAGTAGTTTGAGACATTTGTCCTACGAGCAGTACTTC.

This clone was seen only a few times. At the DNA level, this CDR3 is encoded by other sequences in the same sample as well. The chain is built from TRBV27 and TRBJ2-2; 8 nucleotides line up with TRBD2. V shed 3 bases, J shed 8 bases, and the junction held 11 bases outside the gene matches. CDR3 length equals 16 residues. CDR1 and CDR2 (germline): MNHEY, SMNVEV (reference sequence). CDR3 loop: CASSLEGLVAGGELFF. Here the CDR3 DNA reads TGTGCCAGCAGTTTGGAGGGACTAGTGGCCGGGGGGGAGCTGTTTTTT.

This clone appeared a few times. This chain links TRBV5-1 with TRBJ2-4, with TRBD2 identical over 7 bases. Germline loops: CDR1 SGHRS, CDR2 YFSETQ. With 4 bases clipped from V and 10 bases from J, the junction kept 14 bases outside the gene matches. The CDR3 has 15 amino acids. This CDR3 reads CASSPGGSGRAIQYF. The CDR3 DNA is TGCGCCAGCAGCCCGGGTGGTAGCGGGCGGGCTATTCAGTACTTC. Variable domain in full (rest from reference TRBV5-1 and TRBJ2-4): KAGVTQTPRYLIKTRGQQVTLSCSPISGHRSVSWYQQTPGQGLQFLFEYFSETQRNKGNFPGRFSGRQFSNSRSEMNVSTLELGDSALYLCASSPGGSGRAIQYFGAGTRLSVL.